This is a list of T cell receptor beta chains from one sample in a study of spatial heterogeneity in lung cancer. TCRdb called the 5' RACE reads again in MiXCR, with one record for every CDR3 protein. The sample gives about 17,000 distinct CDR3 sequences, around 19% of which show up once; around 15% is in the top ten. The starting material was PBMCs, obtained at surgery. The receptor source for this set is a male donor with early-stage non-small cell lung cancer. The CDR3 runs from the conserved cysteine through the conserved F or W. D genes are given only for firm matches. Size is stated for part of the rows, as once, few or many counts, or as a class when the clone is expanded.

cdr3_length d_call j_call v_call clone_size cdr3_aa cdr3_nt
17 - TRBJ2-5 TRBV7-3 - CASSLTGWGSIQETQYF TGTGCCAGCAGCTTAACTGGGTGGGGGTCTATCCAAGAGACCCAGTACTTC
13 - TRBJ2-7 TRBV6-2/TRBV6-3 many CASSTGPSYEQYF TGTGCCAGCAGTACAGGGCCCTCCTACGAGCAGTACTTC
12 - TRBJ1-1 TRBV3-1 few CASSQDVREAFF TGTGCCAGCAGCCAAGATGTAAGGGAAGCTTTCTTT
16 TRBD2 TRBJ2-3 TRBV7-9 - CASSTMDWGGADTQYF TGTGCCAGCAGCACTATGGACTGGGGAGGGGCAGATACGCAGTATTTT
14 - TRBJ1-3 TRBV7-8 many CASSLGQFVDTIYF TGTGCCAGCAGCCTCGGACAGTTCGTGGACACCATATATTTT
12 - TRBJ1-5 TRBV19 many CASSPQGQPQHF TGTGCCAGTAGCCCACAGGGTCAGCCCCAGCATTTT
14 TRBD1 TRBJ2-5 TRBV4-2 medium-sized CASSPGQLQETQYF TGTGCCAGCAGCCCGGGACAGCTCCAAGAGACCCAGTACTTC
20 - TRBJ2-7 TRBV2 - CASSRDSTLIFRRSTYEQYF TGTGCCAGCAGTAGGGACTCCACACTTATCTTTCGAAGATCAACCTACGAGCAGTACTTC
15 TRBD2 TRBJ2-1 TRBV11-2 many CASSSTSGGQYEQFF TGTGCCAGCAGCTCGACTAGCGGTGGACAATATGAGCAGTTCTTC
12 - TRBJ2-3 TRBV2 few CASSDPHDTQYF TGTGCCAGCAGTGATCCCCACGATACGCAGTATTTT
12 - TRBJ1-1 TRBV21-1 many CASTLAGTEAFF TGTGCCAGCACCTTGGCCGGCACTGAAGCTTTCTTT
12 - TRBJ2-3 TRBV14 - CASSQVSDTQYF TGTGCCAGCAGCCAAGTGTCAGATACGCAGTATTTT
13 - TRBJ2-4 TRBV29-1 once CSVERGSHGIQYF TGCAGCGTTGAGAGAGGCAGCCATGGGATTCAGTACTTC
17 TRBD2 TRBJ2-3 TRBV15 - CATSRNPAAGGRDTQYF TGTGCCACCAGCAGAAACCCCGCTGCGGGGGGTAGAGATACGCAGTATTTT
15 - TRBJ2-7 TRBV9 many CASSSHGGDSGEQYF TGTGCCAGCAGCTCTCACGGGGGGGACAGTGGCGAGCAGTACTTC
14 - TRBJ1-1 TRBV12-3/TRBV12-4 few CASSVWQGNTEAFF TGTGCCAGCAGTGTGTGGCAGGGCAACACTGAAGCTTTCTTT
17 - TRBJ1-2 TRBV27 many CASSLSTAGIESYGYTF TGTGCCAGCAGTTTATCGACGGCAGGGATTGAGAGCTATGGCTACACCTTC
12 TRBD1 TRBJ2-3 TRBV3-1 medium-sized CASSQGDSTQYF TGTGCCAGCAGCCAAGGGGACAGTACGCAGTATTTT
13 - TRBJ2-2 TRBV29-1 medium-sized CSAAGTSTGELFF TGCAGCGCTGCCGGGACAAGTACCGGGGAGCTGTTTTTT
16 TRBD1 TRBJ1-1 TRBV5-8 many CASSMPGQGLNTEAFF TGTGCCAGCAGCATGCCGGGACAGGGGCTGAACACTGAAGCTTTCTTT
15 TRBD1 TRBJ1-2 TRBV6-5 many CASSPQTGTVYGYTF TGTGCCAGCAGTCCCCAAACCGGGACAGTCTATGGCTACACCTTC
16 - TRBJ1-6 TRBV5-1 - CASSLGQGQFNSPLHF TGCGCCAGCAGCTTGGGGCAGGGCCAATTTAATTCACCCCTCCACTTT
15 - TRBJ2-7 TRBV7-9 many CASSPLGEKDYEQYF TGTGCCAGCAGCCCCTTGGGGGAAAAGGACTACGAGCAGTACTTC
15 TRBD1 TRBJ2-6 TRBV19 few CASSGTDSGANVLTF TGTGCCAGTAGTGGGACAGACTCTGGGGCCAACGTCCTGACTTTC
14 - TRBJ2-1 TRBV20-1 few CSAEATGTPAEQFF TGCAGTGCAGAAGCCACCGGGACCCCCGCTGAGCAGTTCTTC
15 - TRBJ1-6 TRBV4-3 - CASSQVVGYNSPLHF TGCGCCAGCAGCCAAGTTGTGGGTTATAATTCACCCCTCCACTTT
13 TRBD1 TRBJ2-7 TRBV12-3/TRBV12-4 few CASSPQGSGEQYF TGTGCCAGCAGCCCACAGGGGTCGGGCGAGCAGTACTTC
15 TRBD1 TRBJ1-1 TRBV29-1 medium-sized CSVTSPQWDRGKAFF TGCAGCGTGACCTCCCCGCAATGGGACAGGGGGAAGGCTTTCTTT
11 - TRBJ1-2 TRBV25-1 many CASSGHYGYTF TGTGCCAGCAGTGGACACTATGGCTACACCTTC